Presented here are 15 T cell receptor beta chains from one specimen sequenced in a study of T cells expressing NK-cell markers. Using the 5' RACE reads, TCRdb records one entry per CDR3 protein without DNA. This listing includes approximately 150,000 distinct CDR3 sequences. The sample was blood T cells: a sorted CD56 or NKG2C T cell subset, CD4+ or CD8+ T cells, or bulk PBMC T cells (not recorded which). The origin of the receptors is a woman between 18 and 70 years old in good health.

The genes are TRBV5-1 and TRBJ2-5; with no DNA, the TCRdb D assignment of TRBD2 cannot be verified. The germline CDR1 and CDR2 sequences are SGHRS and YFSETQ. CDR3 length: 14 amino acids. The CDR3 sequence: CASSLEGRGETQYF.

The chain uses TRBV7-3 and TRBJ1-1. Germline V gene data show CDR1 as SGHTA and CDR2 as FQGTGA. This CDR3 region has 13 residues. The CDR3 region is CASSLYENTEAFF. Looking up the rest from reference TRBV7-3 and TRBJ1-1 gives the full variable domain: GAGVSQTPSNKVTEKGKYVELRCDPISGHTALYWYRQSLGQGPEFLIYFQGTGAADDSGLPNDRFFAVRPEGSVSTLKIQRTERGDSAVYLCASSLYENTEAFFGQGTRLTVV.

This sequence joins TRBV12-3 or TRBV12-4 and TRBJ2-7; the D gene TCRdb calls, TRBD1, cannot be checked with no DNA. CDR3 length: 14 amino acids. The CDR3 loop is CASRRDRNIYEQYF.

This chain connects TRBV28 to TRBJ2-3; lacking DNA, the TRBD1 call made by TCRdb goes unchecked. Germline CDR1 is MDHEN and CDR2 is SYDVKM. The CDR3 runs to 14 residues. The CDR3 is CAGKDRVGTDTQYF.

The V call is TRBV5-1, the J call TRBJ1-1; the D call from TCRdb, TRBD1, cannot be confirmed without DNA. Germline V gene sequence: CDR1 SGHRS, CDR2 YFSETQ. There are 15 residues in the CDR3. The CDR3 protein is CASSSQGASNTEAFF.

CDR3: CASTLYVDTEAFF. This chain connects TRBV19 to TRBJ1-1. There are 13 residues in the CDR3. Per germline, CDR1 LNHDA and CDR2 SQIVND (reference sequence).

This chain uses TRBV6-1 with TRBJ2-7; TCRdb returns TRBD2, unconfirmable since there is no DNA. From germline, CDR1 is MNHNS and CDR2 SASEGT. This CDR3 contains 14 residues. The CDR3 sequence: CASSRGLAVYEQYF.

The chain uses TRBV4-1 and TRBJ1-5; TCRdb's assignment of TRBD1 cannot be checked, as there is no DNA. Germline CDR1 MGHRA, CDR2 YSYEKL. CDR3 length: 17 residues. CDR3 sequence: CASSQYQRTGGDQPQHF.

The chain employs TRBV4-1 and TRBJ2-6. CDR1 is MGHRA, CDR2 YSYEKL, per germline. The CDR3 extends over 17 amino acids. The CDR3 region is CASSQDAVTSGANVLTF.

This sequence joins TRBV3-1 and TRBJ2-3; TCRdb designates TRBD2, a call that cannot be tested without DNA. Germline CDR1 LGHDT, CDR2 YNNKEL (reference sequence). The CDR3 contains 17 residues. CDR3 sequence: CASSHDPGLAGGDTQYF.

The V gene is TRBV12-3 or TRBV12-4, the J gene TRBJ2-3; absent DNA, TCRdb's TRBD2 call cannot be checked. CDR3 length equals 15 residues. The CDR3 reads CASSPLAGVRDTQYF.

The V gene is TRBV5-1, the J gene TRBJ1-1. The CDR3 contains 16 residues. CDR1 is SGHRS and CDR2 is YFSETQ in the germline V gene. CDR3 sequence: CASSAGLGQRNTEAFF.

The rearrangement uses TRBV20-1 and TRBJ2-7; TCRdb indicates TRBD1, and absent DNA this call remains unverified. Germline CDR1 and CDR2: DFQATT and SNEGSKA (reference sequence). This CDR3 comprises 13 residues. CDR3 loop: CSARGGPMYEQYF.

The chain uses TRBV19 and TRBJ2-1; without DNA, the TCRdb call of TRBD2 cannot be checked. Germline CDR1 LNHDA, CDR2 SQIVND (reference sequence). The CDR3 has 17 residues. CDR3 in amino acids: CASSIGGIGGLYHEQFF.

The chain combines TRBV24-1 with TRBJ1-2. CDR1 KGHDR and CDR2 SFDVKD come from the germline V gene. The CDR3 totals 12 residues. CDR3 sequence: CATSDRPYGYTF.